These T cell receptor beta chains were read from a single sample in a study of monozygotic twins with inflammatory bowel disease. From the 5' RACE reads, TCRdb lists one entry per CDR3 protein and no DNA. The sample table sets out some 400,000 distinct CDR3 sequences. Sequencing was performed on blood. All receptors come from a human donor with ulcerative colitis or Crohn's disease, or a healthy co-twin of an affected twin (not recorded which). Both conserved end residues are part of each CDR3. Fields, in order: CDR3 protein, V gene, J gene.

CDR3aa: CASSYVGGQGYTF; v_gene: TRBV6-6; j_gene: TRBJ1-2
CDR3aa: CASSLQSGVYEQFF; v_gene: TRBV7-7; j_gene: TRBJ2-1
CDR3aa: CASSSPGQGYYGYTF; v_gene: TRBV27; j_gene: TRBJ1-2
CDR3aa: CASLGPAPRDYGYTF; v_gene: TRBV12-3/TRBV12-4; j_gene: TRBJ1-2
CDR3aa: CASSLGPAEAFF; v_gene: TRBV12-3/TRBV12-4; j_gene: TRBJ1-1
CDR3aa: CASKLGPPISTDTQYF; v_gene: TRBV7-6; j_gene: TRBJ2-3
CDR3aa: CASSPPYPYNEQFF; v_gene: TRBV6-2/TRBV6-3; j_gene: TRBJ2-1
CDR3aa: CASNQDRDRFFEYEQYF; v_gene: TRBV28; j_gene: TRBJ2-7
CDR3aa: CASSSRLVETQYF; v_gene: TRBV7-6; j_gene: TRBJ2-5
CDR3aa: CASSQDGSPAREQFF; v_gene: TRBV3-1; j_gene: TRBJ2-1
CDR3aa: CASSSGTGWAYEQYF; v_gene: TRBV6-2/TRBV6-3; j_gene: TRBJ2-7
CDR3aa: CAIMRDTEAFF; v_gene: TRBV10-3; j_gene: TRBJ1-1
CDR3aa: CSVAGEETQYF; v_gene: TRBV29-1; j_gene: TRBJ2-5
CDR3aa: CASSLTGGSQETQYF; v_gene: TRBV5-1; j_gene: TRBJ2-5
CDR3aa: CSGQEAGEETGELFF; v_gene: TRBV29-1; j_gene: TRBJ2-2
CDR3aa: CASSPRGDDTEAFF; v_gene: TRBV18; j_gene: TRBJ1-1
CDR3aa: CASSQVGRRSIDTQYF; v_gene: TRBV4-1; j_gene: TRBJ2-3
CDR3aa: CASSPESGLAGQETQYF; v_gene: TRBV3-1; j_gene: TRBJ2-5
CDR3aa: CSAREGDPYYEQYF; v_gene: TRBV20-1; j_gene: TRBJ2-7
CDR3aa: CASSLLGQGLFDNSPLHF; v_gene: TRBV5-6; j_gene: TRBJ1-6
CDR3aa: CSARALEGAGPQHF; v_gene: TRBV20-1; j_gene: TRBJ1-5
CDR3aa: CSVELGSYEQYF; v_gene: TRBV29-1; j_gene: TRBJ2-7
CDR3aa: CSVGRAGLYNEQFF; v_gene: TRBV29-1; j_gene: TRBJ2-1
CDR3aa: CASSLAKQSISGANVLTF; v_gene: TRBV11-1; j_gene: TRBJ2-6
CDR3aa: CSVEGATYNEQFF; v_gene: TRBV29-1; j_gene: TRBJ2-1
CDR3aa: CASSLGTSSSNQPQHF; v_gene: TRBV12-3/TRBV12-4; j_gene: TRBJ1-5
CDR3aa: CASSPLQGGTDTQYF; v_gene: TRBV4-1; j_gene: TRBJ2-3
CDR3aa: CSVRTGDTGELFF; v_gene: TRBV29-1; j_gene: TRBJ2-2
CDR3aa: CASSPGTAGGGYTF; v_gene: TRBV5-8; j_gene: TRBJ1-2
CDR3aa: CASSSSMGNQPQHF; v_gene: TRBV7-6; j_gene: TRBJ1-5
CDR3aa: CSVEGRAGREMNTEAFF; v_gene: TRBV29-1; j_gene: TRBJ1-1
CDR3aa: CASSDLVGYTF; v_gene: TRBV6-1; j_gene: TRBJ1-2
CDR3aa: CASSLKGLAGTDTQYF; v_gene: TRBV7-3; j_gene: TRBJ2-3
CDR3aa: CASSLEGTSGSREQYF; v_gene: TRBV7-2; j_gene: TRBJ2-7
CDR3aa: CASSLGTSFVTEAFF; v_gene: TRBV5-1; j_gene: TRBJ1-1
CDR3aa: CAIAQSQGLLGSYTEAFF; v_gene: TRBV10-3; j_gene: TRBJ1-1
CDR3aa: CASSLATGGATEAFF; v_gene: TRBV5-1; j_gene: TRBJ1-1
CDR3aa: CASSSNRDRVFMAYNEQFF; v_gene: TRBV18; j_gene: TRBJ2-1
CDR3aa: CASSLTASNYGYTF; v_gene: TRBV12-3/TRBV12-4; j_gene: TRBJ1-2
CDR3aa: CAISPGQPTEAFF; v_gene: TRBV10-3; j_gene: TRBJ1-1
CDR3aa: CASSLRGDYNNEQFF; v_gene: TRBV28; j_gene: TRBJ2-1
CDR3aa: CASSPQPSVGTRASQKLFF; v_gene: TRBV11-2; j_gene: TRBJ1-4
CDR3aa: CASRSTGGIYNEQFF; v_gene: TRBV6-1; j_gene: TRBJ2-1
CDR3aa: CASSLEWPEAFF; v_gene: TRBV5-5; j_gene: TRBJ1-1
CDR3aa: CASGGREAGELFF; v_gene: TRBV10-3; j_gene: TRBJ2-2
CDR3aa: CASTPLRGSSGNTIYF; v_gene: TRBV6-1; j_gene: TRBJ1-3
CDR3aa: CASSLDWPLQFF; v_gene: TRBV12-3/TRBV12-4; j_gene: TRBJ2-1
CDR3aa: CATSRTGGAFEQFF; v_gene: TRBV24-1; j_gene: TRBJ2-1
CDR3aa: CASSQEGQSQPQHF; v_gene: TRBV3-1; j_gene: TRBJ1-5
CDR3aa: CAWSPNGELFF; v_gene: TRBV30; j_gene: TRBJ2-2
CDR3aa: CASSPRTSSTDTQYF; v_gene: TRBV5-1; j_gene: TRBJ2-3
CDR3aa: CASSLSPGTSGVNEQFF; v_gene: TRBV9; j_gene: TRBJ2-1
CDR3aa: CASSLVTGVLAGELFF; v_gene: TRBV5-6; j_gene: TRBJ2-2
CDR3aa: CASSPTNNEQFF; v_gene: TRBV6-5; j_gene: TRBJ2-1
CDR3aa: CSASGTTSGEQFF; v_gene: TRBV29-1; j_gene: TRBJ2-1